This entry lists 18 T cell receptor beta chains sequenced from one sample in a study of T cell changes during pregnancy in multiple sclerosis. Sequenced by immunoSEQ multiplex PCR; TCRdb stores in-frame clones only, minus some. The data contain under 55,000 clones, 94% of them singletons. Sequencing used CD4+ T cells from peripheral blood mononuclear cells, obtained in the third trimester of pregnancy. The receptor source for this set is a female donor with multiple sclerosis, enrolled in a pregnancy study.

This clone came up once. The chain carries TRBV18 and TRBJ2-5, with TRBD1 as a possible D gene (5 bases). CDR1 and CDR2 (germline): KGHSH, LQKENI. The CDR3 totals 14 residues. With 3 bases removed from V and 2 bases from J, the gap between germline ends came to 10 bases. The CDR3 spells CASSPPAGQETQYF. CDR3 DNA: TGTGCCAGCTCACCTCCGGCAGGGCAAGAGACCCAGTACTTC.

This rearrangement joins TRBV19 to TRBJ1-5; D is perhaps TRBD1 (6 bases). Germline V lookup: CDR1 LNHDA, CDR2 SQIVND (reference sequence). V lost 2 bases and J lost 7, with 12 bases in between. The CDR3 has 14 residues. The CDR3 DNA reads TGTGCCAGTAGTATACGGGGGGGCTGGCAGCCCCAGCATTTT. This sequence encodes CASSIRGGWQPQHF.

The chain links TRBV5-6 to TRBJ2-1; 7 bases fit TRBD2. The CDR3 sequence is 14 residues long. Germline V CDR1 and CDR2: SGHDT, YYEEEE. Trimming removed 5 bases from V and 7 bases from J; junction bases left unmatched: 9. The CDR3 sequence: CASSLGLVGNEQFF. CDR3 sequence (DNA): TGTGCCAGCAGTCTAGGACTAGTCGGAAATGAGCAGTTCTTC. The full variable domain, rest sourced from reference TRBV5-6 and TRBJ2-1, is DAGVTQSPTHLIKTRGQQVTLRCSPKSGHDTVSWYQQALGQGPQFIFQYYEEEERQRGNFPDRFSGHQFPNYSSELNVNALLLGDSALYLCASSLGLVGNEQFFGPGTRLTVL.

The chain joins TRBV6-6 to TRBJ1-4, with D possibly being TRBD1 (6 bases). V lost 0 bases to trimming and J lost 6 bases, with 14 bases between them. The CDR3 is made up of 16 amino acids. Germline V CDR1 and CDR2: MNHNY, SVGAGI (reference sequence). DNA of the CDR3: TGTGCCAGCAGTTACTCGTCGGGGGGCACGTATGAAAAACTGTTTTTT. Translating gives CASSYSSGGTYEKLFF.

V usage is TRBV19 and J usage is TRBJ2-3, with D hard to call. V lost 2 bases and J 3 bases, leaving 6 bases between the germline ends. CDR1 and CDR2 (germline): LNHDA, SQIVND (reference sequence). CDR3 length equals 13 residues. The CDR3: CASSITRTDTQYF. CDR3 nucleotides: TGTGCCAGTAGTATAACAAGAACAGATACGCAGTATTTT. The whole variable domain, filled in from reference TRBV19 and TRBJ2-3, reads DGGITQSPKYLFRKEGQNVTLSCEQNLNHDAMYWYRQDPGQGLRLIYYSQIVNDFQKGDIAEGYSVSREKKESFPLTVTSAQKNPTAFYLCASSITRTDTQYFGPGTRLTVL.

The V and J genes are TRBV20-1 and TRBJ2-1; 8 nucleotides align to TRBD1. The germline V gene has CDR1 DFQATT and CDR2 SNEGSKA (reference sequence). The CDR3 runs 11 residues. The CDR3 DNA follows: TGCAGGACAGGGGCGGGGAATGAGCAGTTCTTC. Its protein is CRTGAGNEQFF.

CDR3 protein: CASSQTGTTQFF. CDR3 nucleotide sequence: TGTGCCAGCAGCCAGACCGGGACTACGCAGTTCTTC. The chain carries TRBV7-2 and TRBJ2-1, with TRBD2 identical over 7 bases. With V trimmed by 5 bases and J by 12 bases, 7 bases remained unmatched. The length of the CDR3 is 12 residues. CDR1 SGHTA and CDR2 FQGNSA come from the germline V gene.

The V call is TRBV7-8, the J call TRBJ1-3; 9 bases align to TRBD1. Germline CDR1 and CDR2: SGHVS and FQNEAQ. The CDR3 extends over 17 amino acids. Trimming at V came to 1 base and at J to 4 bases, leaving 8 bases not matched to a gene. The CDR3 sequence is CASSLGFSGTGGNTIYF. The CDR3 coding sequence is TGTGCCAGCAGCTTAGGATTTAGTGGGACAGGGGGAAACACCATATATTTT. The whole variable domain, remainder taken from reference TRBV7-8 and TRBJ1-3, is GAGVSQSPRYKVAKRGQDVALRCDPISGHVSLFWYQQALGQGPEFLTYFQNEAQLDKSGLPSDRFFAERPEGSVSTLKIQRTQQEDSAVYLCASSLGFSGTGGNTIYFGEGSWLTVV.

The chain joins TRBV10-3 to TRBJ1-3, with D tentatively TRBD1 (5 bases). Trimming pared 3 bases from V and 2 bases from J, leaving 14 bases between. CDR1 and CDR2 from the germline V gene are ENHRY and SYGVKD. The CDR3 covers 16 residues. The CDR3 is CAISDPRGTPGNTIYF. DNA of the CDR3: TGTGCCATCAGTGACCCCCGCGGGACGCCTGGAAACACCATATATTTT.

This chain connects TRBV29-1 to TRBJ2-1; 8 bases are shared with TRBD1. The J segment lost 8 bases and the V segment lost 6 bases, leaving 9 bases of the junction unmatched. The CDR3 consists of 13 residues. Per germline, CDR1 SQVTM and CDR2 ANQGSEA. CDR3 sequence (DNA): TGCAGCGTCCAGGGGGCCCGTTTGGATGAGCAGTTCTTC. Its protein product is CSVQGARLDEQFF.

This chain links TRBV28 with TRBJ2-7; 11 bases line up with TRBD2. CDR3 length: 12 residues. Germline V gene data show CDR1 as MDHEN and CDR2 as SYDVKM. The trim removed 5 bases at V and 11 bases at J, leaving 5 bases unmatched. The CDR3: CASSATSGSKYF. For the CDR3, the DNA is TGTGCCAGCAGTGCCACTAGCGGGAGTAAGTACTTC.

The chain combines TRBV30 with TRBJ2-7; TRBD1 matches at 7 bases. Germline lookup yields CDR1 GTSNPN and CDR2 SVGIG (reference sequence). The CDR3 extends over 14 amino acids. J lost 6 bases, V lost 8 bases, and 16 bases had no gene match. Written as DNA, the CDR3 is TGTGCCCTGGCTCTTGGGACAGCTCCCAGCGAGCAGTACTTC. Amino acid sequence: CALALGTAPSEQYF.

This clone has only one observation. This chain joins TRBV7-2 and TRBJ2-5, with a weak D call TRBD1 (5 bases). CDR1 and CDR2 (germline): SGHTA, FQGNSA. V was clipped by 5 bases and J by 5 bases, with 15 bases between them. The CDR3 length is 14 residues. The CDR3 nucleotides are TGTGCCAGCAGCGTGGGGTACTCAGGGGAGACCCAGTACTTC. Protein sequence: CASSVGYSGETQYF.

V is TRBV18 and J is TRBJ2-7; TRBD1 agrees at 7 bases. V lost 3 bases and J lost 5; bases outside the gene matches: 4. The germline V gene has CDR1 KGHSH and CDR2 LQKENI. The CDR3 runs 13 residues. The CDR3 is CASSPSGQHEQYF. CDR3 in DNA: TGTGCCAGCTCACCGTCGGGACAGCACGAGCAGTACTTC.

The J gene is TRBJ2-5, the V gene TRBV10-3; TRBD2 agrees at 9 bases. This CDR3 spans 16 amino acids. V dropped 4 bases and J dropped 4; count of bases not matched to a gene: 10. Germline V lookup: CDR1 ENHRY, CDR2 SYGVKD. The CDR3 DNA follows: TGTGCCATCAGTGTGGGGACTAGCTTCCGTCCAGAGACCCAGTACTTC. It yields the protein CAISVGTSFRPETQYF.

This chain joins TRBV19 and TRBJ2-1, with D perhaps matching TRBD1 (5 bases). Between the trimmed V and J ends, which lost 0 bases and 6 bases, there was a span of 15 bases. CDR1 LNHDA and CDR2 SQIVND come from the germline V gene (reference sequence). The CDR3 is 16 residues long. CDR3 amino acids: CASSIDGRVSFNEQFF. The CDR3 region has the DNA TGTGCCAGTAGTATAGACGGCAGGGTCTCGTTCAATGAGCAGTTCTTC.

CDR3 sequence reads: CASSLTGANQPQHF. CDR3 bases: TGTGCCAGCAGCCTTACAGGGGCAAATCAGCCCCAGCATTTT. This chain links TRBV6-1 with TRBJ1-5; TRBD1 aligns across 7 bases. V shed 6 bases, J shed 4 bases, and the junction held 6 bases outside the gene matches. The germline V gene encodes CDR1 MNHNS and CDR2 SASEGT. This CDR3 is 14 amino acids long.

The CDR3 protein is CASSHSGTGLYEQYF. The CDR3 coding sequence is TGTGCCAGCAGTCATTCCGGGACAGGGTTATACGAGCAGTACTTC. This chain joins TRBV28 and TRBJ2-7, with 9 bases lining up with TRBD1. V dropped 5 bases and J dropped 4; count of bases not matched to a gene: 9. The CDR3 runs to 15 residues. Per germline, CDR1 MDHEN and CDR2 SYDVKM.